This T cell receptor (beta chain) came from a study of shared clonotypes between healthy human individuals. Repertoires were generated with immunoSEQ multiplex PCR, while TCRdb's copy carries only in-frame clones and drops some. The sample includes 2.3 million or so clones, approximately 95% seen only once; the top ten take under 0.45%. Donors, without exception, were Caucasian adults residing in Nashville, Tennessee. Germline V lookup: CDR1 MDHEN, CDR2 SYDVKM. V lost 8 bases and J lost 5; bases outside the gene matches: 4. CDR3 size: 13 residues. Sequenced: naive CD4+ T cells from PBMCs. Noted subset: CD45RA+ positively selected. This TCR was recovered from a man between 18 and 35 years old in good health. Some clones in this sample may be carry-over from other donors' samples. The chain links TRBV28 to TRBJ1-4, with 8 bases lining up with TRBD1. The CDR3 DNA reads as TGTGCCAGCGGCAGGGGGCGGAATGAAAAACTGTTTTTT. It encodes CASGRGRNEKLFF.